The 28 T cell receptor beta chains reported below all come from one sample, sequenced in a study of blood T cell repertoires in COVID-19. TCRdb's copy holds only in-frame clones and misses some; the assay was immunoSEQ multiplex PCR. Counted here are 70,000 to 100,000 clones, about 90% occurring once; the ten biggest clones make up around 2.9%. The material sequenced was peripheral blood. The receptors here all came from a man aged 45-65 years with COVID-19, enrolled during active disease.

This chain connects TRBV6-2 or TRBV6-3 to TRBJ1-5, with D tentatively TRBD1 (5 bases). The germline V gene has CDR1 MNHEY and CDR2 SVGEGT. V lost 4 bases and J lost 4, with 20 bases in between. The CDR3 is made up of 17 amino acids. The CDR3 protein is CASSSPAPGRGNQPQHF. The CDR3 DNA follows: TGTGCCAGCAGTTCTCCGGCTCCAGGGCGTGGGAATCAGCCCCAGCATTTT.

The rearrangement joins TRBV3-1 (or the pseudogene TRBV3-2) to TRBJ1-2; D is perhaps TRBD1 (5 bases). This CDR3 spans 15 amino acids. Germline-derived CDR1 and CDR2 are LGHDT and YNNKEL (reference sequence). V lost 5 bases to trimming and J lost 2 bases, with 15 bases between them. The CDR3 DNA reads TGTGCCAGCAGCTACCGAAGGGACTCAAACTATGGCTACACCTTC. This encodes CASSYRRDSNYGYTF.

This clone was seen a handful of times. The rearrangement joins TRBV7-3 to TRBJ2-1; TRBD2 is a possible D gene (5 bases). CDR1 is SGHTA and CDR2 is FQGTGA in the germline V gene. Trimming took 5 bases from V and 3 from J, leaving 17 bases between them. The CDR3 totals 16 residues. The CDR3 loop is CASSPGRGKGYNEQFF. CDR3 DNA sequence: TGTGCCAGCAGCCCCGGTCGGGGTAAAGGCTACAATGAGCAGTTCTTC.

This chain uses TRBV6-5 with TRBJ1-1; 7 bases align to TRBD1. The CDR3 is 15 amino acids. The germline gives CDR1 MNHEY, CDR2 SVGAGI. Trimming at V came to 6 bases and at J to 7 bases, leaving 14 bases not matched to a gene. CDR3 DNA: TGTGCCAGCAGCTCGATCGCAGGGGGTTATGATGAAGCTTTCTTT. As protein: CASSSIAGGYDEAFF.

CDR3 loop: CASSGGLQGATGELFF. The DNA of the CDR3 is TGTGCCAGCAGCGGGGGATTACAGGGGGCCACCGGGGAGCTGTTTTTT. The chain recombines TRBV5-4 with TRBJ2-2, with 9 bases fitting TRBD1. CDR1 is SGHNT, CDR2 YYREEE, per germline (reference sequence). The CDR3 consists of 16 residues. The V and J ends lost 4 bases and 4 bases, in that order; junction bases with no gene match: 8.

CDR3 in amino acids: CASSPGQGAVYGYTF. The CDR3 nucleotides read TGTGCCAGCTCACCGGGACAGGGGGCTGTCTATGGCTACACCTTC. The rearrangement links TRBV18 to TRBJ1-2; 12 bases are a match to TRBD1. J gave up 4 bases and V 3 bases, and 3 bases lay outside the gene matches. Germline loops: CDR1 KGHSH, CDR2 LQKENI. The CDR3 covers 15 residues.

This rearrangement joins TRBV9 to TRBJ2-3; 8 bases are a match to TRBD1. The CDR3 consists of 16 residues. The germline V gene has CDR1 SGDLS and CDR2 YYNGEE. V trimming: 1 base; J trimming: 3 bases; junction bases outside the gene matches: 7. CDR3 protein: CASSVYGQGLTDTQYF. CDR3 bases: TGTGCCAGCAGCGTATATGGACAGGGCCTGACAGATACGCAGTATTTT.

The chain employs TRBV28 and TRBJ1-2; TRBD1 agrees at 9 bases. This CDR3 is 16 amino acids long. The V gene's germline CDR1 is MDHEN and CDR2 SYDVKM. J was trimmed by 6 bases and V by 2 bases; bases with no gene match: 10. In DNA form, the CDR3 reads TGTGCCAGCAGTTTAATCACCGACAGGGGGGTGGATGGCTACACCTTC. Translating it yields CASSLITDRGVDGYTF.

This clone has only one observation. This chain links TRBV18 with TRBJ2-1; 9 nucleotides line up with TRBD2. The V segment lost 6 bases and the J segment 7 bases; nucleotides outside the gene matches: 16. Per the germline V gene, CDR1 is KGHSH and CDR2 is LQKENI. This CDR3 is built from 17 residues. In DNA, the CDR3 is TGTGCCAGCTCTTCGGGGTTACTAGCGGGCAGCGGGAATGAGCAGTTCTTC. This codes for CASSSGLLAGSGNEQFF.

The chain employs TRBV6-2 or TRBV6-3 and TRBJ2-5, with 8 bases fitting TRBD1. V shed 5 bases, J shed 1 base, and the junction held 3 bases outside the gene matches. There are 14 residues in the CDR3. Germline CDR1 and CDR2: MNHEY and SVGEGT. The CDR3 loop is CASSNTGGQETQYF. The CDR3 DNA reads TGTGCCAGCAGTAATACAGGGGGCCAAGAGACCCAGTACTTC.

The rearrangement links TRBV10-3 to TRBJ2-2; weak D call: TRBD2 (6 bases). Germline CDR1 reads ENHRY; CDR2 reads SYGVKD. The CDR3 has 14 residues. V dropped 4 bases and J dropped 4 bases, with 10 bases sitting between them. The CDR3 DNA reads TGTGCCATCAGTGCCGGGGGTGGCACCGGGGAGCTGTTTTTT. This encodes CAISAGGGTGELFF.

Turning to this clone: This specimen includes other DNA sequences encoding the same CDR3. V gene TRBV3-1 (or the pseudogene TRBV3-2) combines with J gene TRBJ1-2; a possible D gene is TRBD1 (5 bases). Germline assignment: CDR1 LGHDT and CDR2 YNNKEL (reference sequence). The ends were cut back, 2 bases at V and 2 bases at J, with 6 bases in the middle. This CDR3 has 13 residues. CDR3 nucleotide sequence: TGTGCCAGCAGCCAACAGGGAAACTATGGCTACACCTTC. Amino acids: CASSQQGNYGYTF.

The rearrangement uses TRBV6-5 and TRBJ1-2, with D perhaps TRBD1 (6 bases). The germline V and J ends were trimmed by 7 bases and 8 bases, with 17 bases remaining between them. Germline lookup yields CDR1 MNHEY and CDR2 SVGAGI. The CDR3 is 13 amino acids. The CDR3 nucleotides are TGTGCCAGCACCGGGATGGGGGCGAGAGGCTACACCTTC. Amino acids: CASTGMGARGYTF.

This clone was observed a few times. The chain carries TRBV2 and TRBJ1-2; possibly TRBD1 for D (6 bases). The germline gives CDR1 SNHLY, CDR2 FYNNEI. Trimming shortened V by 8 bases and J by 5 bases, and 18 bases separated the two germline ends. The CDR3 is made up of 14 amino acids. The CDR3 reads CASGGAATNYGYTF. CDR3 coding DNA: TGTGCCAGCGGGGGGGCTGCAACCAATTATGGCTACACCTTC.

The chain recombines TRBV12-3 or TRBV12-4 with TRBJ2-3, with D unclear. The germline V and J ends were trimmed by 4 bases and 2 bases, with 4 bases remaining between them. The CDR3 has 12 residues. The CDR3 DNA reads TGTGCCAGCAGTTATATCACAGATACGCAGTATTTT. It is translated as CASSYITDTQYF.

The rearrangement uses TRBV19 and TRBJ1-6; 7 nucleotides align to TRBD1. CDR3 size: 16 residues. The trim removed 8 bases at V and 0 bases at J, leaving 7 bases unmatched. Germline loops: CDR1 LNHDA, CDR2 SQIVND (reference sequence). The CDR3 nucleotides are TGTGCCAGTGGAGGGGACAGAAGCTCCTATAATTCACCCCTCCACTTT. Translating it yields CASGGDRSSYNSPLHF. Drawing the rest from reference TRBV19 and TRBJ1-6, the complete variable domain is DGGITQSPKYLFRKEGQNVTLSCEQNLNHDAMYWYRQDPGQGLRLIYYSQIVNDFQKGDIAEGYSVSREKKESFPLTVTSAQKNPTAFYLCASGGDRSSYNSPLHFGNGTRLTVT.

V is TRBV9 and J is TRBJ1-4; TRBD1 matches 9 bases. The CDR3 sequence is 15 residues long. V shed 2 bases and J 5 bases; nucleotides not matched to a gene: 4. Per the germline V gene, CDR1 is SGDLS and CDR2 is YYNGEE. The chain's CDR3 is CASSVGDRVNEKLFF. The CDR3 DNA is TGTGCCAGCAGCGTTGGGGACAGGGTGAATGAAAAACTGTTTTTT.

The chain uses TRBV3-1 (or the pseudogene TRBV3-2) and TRBJ1-1; TRBD1 might be the D (5 bases). Trimming removed 3 bases at V and 6 bases at J, with 17 bases between. Germline-derived CDR1 and CDR2 are LGHDT and YNNKEL (reference sequence). The CDR3 has 15 residues. CDR3: CASSQRTRQLPEAFF. The CDR3 DNA sequence: TGTGCCAGCAGCCAGCGAACCCGACAGCTACCTGAAGCTTTCTTT.

The chain recombines TRBV7-2 with TRBJ1-6; the D gene is possibly TRBD1 (6 bases). Germline-derived CDR1 and CDR2 are SGHTA and FQGNSA. V lost 3 bases to trimming and J lost 7 bases, with 10 bases between them. The CDR3 extends over 14 amino acids. This CDR3 reads CASSFSRGNSPLHF. The DNA of the CDR3 is TGTGCCAGCAGCTTCTCCAGGGGAAATTCACCCCTCCACTTT.

The chain recombines TRBV7-9 with TRBJ2-1; 11 bases align to TRBD2. The CDR3 loop spans 16 amino acids. V lost 5 bases, J lost 1 base, and 4 bases stayed unmatched. Germline CDR1 SEHNR, CDR2 FQNEAQ (reference sequence). The CDR3 is CASSLGLAVSYNEQFF. CDR3 bases: TGTGCCAGCAGCCTGGGACTAGCGGTTTCCTACAATGAGCAGTTCTTC.

V is TRBV5-4 and J is TRBJ1-6; D is ambiguous. Germline loops: CDR1 SGHNT, CDR2 YYREEE (reference sequence). The V gene lost 1 base and the J gene lost 5 bases, with 7 bases spanning the gap. This CDR3 spans 14 amino acids. The CDR3 is CASSLSGNNSPLHF. The CDR3 region has the DNA TGTGCCAGCAGCTTGTCGGGTAATAATTCACCCCTCCACTTT.

The genes are TRBV6-5 and TRBJ2-3; 9 nucleotides line up with TRBD1. The CDR3 sequence is 15 residues long. From germline, CDR1 is MNHEY and CDR2 SVGAGI. The junction had 9 bases not matched to a gene; V was cut back by 6 bases and J by 5 bases. CDR3 protein: CASSRRQGVGDTQYF. The CDR3 region has the DNA TGTGCCAGCAGCCGGCGACAGGGGGTAGGAGATACGCAGTATTTT.

The J gene is TRBJ2-7, the V gene TRBV11-1, with TRBD1 matching 7 bases. V lost 3 bases to trimming and J lost 5 bases; unmatched junction nucleotides: 4. CDR3 length: 13 amino acids. From germline, CDR1 is SGHAT and CDR2 FQDESV (reference sequence). The CDR3: CASSFDRVNEQYF. The CDR3 DNA reads TGTGCCAGCAGCTTTGACAGGGTCAACGAGCAGTACTTC.

This clone was counted a single time. The genes are TRBV4-1 and TRBJ1-5; unclear D gene. The CDR3 sequence is 15 residues long. Deletions cut 0 bases from V and 5 bases from J, with 11 bases between. Germline V gives CDR1 MGHRA, CDR2 YSYEKL. The chain's CDR3 is CASSQELSRYQPQHF. In nucleotides, the CDR3 is TGCGCCAGCAGCCAAGAGCTCAGCAGGTATCAGCCCCAGCATTTT.

The chain recombines TRBV2 with TRBJ2-3; 8 nucleotides match TRBD1. After removal of 7 bases from V and 1 base from J, the junction contained 7 bases not matched to a gene. The length of the CDR3 is 15 residues. CDR1 SNHLY and CDR2 FYNNEI come from the germline V gene. CDR3 nucleotides: TGTGCCAGCACCGAGACAGGGGCAGGCACAGATACGCAGTATTTT. Translated: CASTETGAGTDTQYF.

This clone was seen at least ten times. The V and J genes are TRBV5-4 and TRBJ1-2; 7 bases fit TRBD1. The CDR3 has 14 amino acids. Germline-derived CDR1 and CDR2 are SGHNT and YYREEE (reference sequence). The V gene end was trimmed by 4 bases and the J gene end by 8 bases; junction bases not matched to a gene: 11. This chain's CDR3 is CASSVGQVGSGYTF. The CDR3 nucleotides are TGTGCCAGCAGCGTAGGACAGGTGGGTTCCGGCTACACCTTC.

The chain carries TRBV7-6 and TRBJ2-3; 11 bases agree with TRBD2. This CDR3 spans 17 amino acids. Germline trimming cut 0 bases from V and 5 bases from J; bases unmatched to any gene: 7. Germline V gene lookup returns CDR1 SGHVS and CDR2 FNYEAQ. CDR3 residues: CASSLAATSGAGDTQYF. The CDR3 DNA sequence: TGTGCCAGCAGCTTAGCGGCGACTAGCGGGGCTGGAGATACGCAGTATTTT.

The chain recombines TRBV4-2 with TRBJ2-1; 12 nucleotides agree with TRBD2. With 0 bases clipped from V and 16 bases from J, the junction kept 10 bases outside the gene matches. Germline values: CDR1 LGHNA, CDR2 YNFKEQ. The length of the CDR3 is 15 residues. The CDR3 reads CASSQDRPSGGGRFF. Written as DNA, the CDR3 is TGTGCCAGCAGCCAAGACCGGCCTAGCGGGGGGGGGAGATTCTTC.